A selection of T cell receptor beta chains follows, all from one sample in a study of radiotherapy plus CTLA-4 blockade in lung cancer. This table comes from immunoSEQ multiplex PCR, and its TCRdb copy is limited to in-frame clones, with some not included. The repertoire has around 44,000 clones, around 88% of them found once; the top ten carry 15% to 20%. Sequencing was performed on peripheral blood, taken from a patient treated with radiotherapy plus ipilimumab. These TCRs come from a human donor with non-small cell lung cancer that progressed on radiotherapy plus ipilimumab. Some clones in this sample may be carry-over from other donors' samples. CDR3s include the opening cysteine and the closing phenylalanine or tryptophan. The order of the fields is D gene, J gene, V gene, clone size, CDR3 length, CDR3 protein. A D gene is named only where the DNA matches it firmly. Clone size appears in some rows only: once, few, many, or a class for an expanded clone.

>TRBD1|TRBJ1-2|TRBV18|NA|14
CASSPGQGNYGYTF
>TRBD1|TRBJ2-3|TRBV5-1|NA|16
CASSLGNRGASDTQYF
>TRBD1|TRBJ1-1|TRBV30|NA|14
CAWTTGALYTEAFF
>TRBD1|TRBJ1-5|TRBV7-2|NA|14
CASSLGTGDQPQHF
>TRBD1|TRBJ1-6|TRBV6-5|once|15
CASRAPWDRDSPLHF
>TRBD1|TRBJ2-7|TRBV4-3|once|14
CASSQGQGRDEQYF
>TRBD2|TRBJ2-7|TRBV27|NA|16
CASRSTSGSFWVEQYF
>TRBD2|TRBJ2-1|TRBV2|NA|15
CASKGVAGGLNEQFF
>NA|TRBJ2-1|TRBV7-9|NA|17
CASSSQRTLAGYNEQFF
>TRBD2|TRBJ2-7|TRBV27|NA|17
CASSLGLAGPSSYEQYF
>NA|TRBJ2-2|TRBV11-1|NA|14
CASSQNRVPGELFF